The present T cell receptor (beta chain) was sequenced within a study of T cells after posttransplantation cyclophosphamide. Study results and limitations: TRB clonality was highly associated with recipient CMV seropositivity and reactivation.

Only a few counts were recorded for this clone. Antigen specificity is unknown. Assay used: immunoSEQ multiplex PCR; TCRdb lists only in-frame clones, some missing. The sample carries fewer than 60,000 clones, 85% to 95% recorded once. The CDR3 loop spans 16 amino acids. V lost 5 bases to trimming and J lost 0 bases, with 11 bases between them. Germline V gene lookup returns CDR1 SGHVS and CDR2 FNYEAQ. The sample comprised PBMCs. V usage is TRBV7-6 and J usage is TRBJ1-6, with D possibly TRBD1 on 5 matching bases. The sequence derives from a woman aged 30 to 39 in good health and a related stem cell transplant donor. For the CDR3, the DNA is TGTGCCAGCAGCCCTGACAGTATCTCCTATAATTCACCCCTCCACTTT. Amino acid sequence: CASSPDSISYNSPLHF.